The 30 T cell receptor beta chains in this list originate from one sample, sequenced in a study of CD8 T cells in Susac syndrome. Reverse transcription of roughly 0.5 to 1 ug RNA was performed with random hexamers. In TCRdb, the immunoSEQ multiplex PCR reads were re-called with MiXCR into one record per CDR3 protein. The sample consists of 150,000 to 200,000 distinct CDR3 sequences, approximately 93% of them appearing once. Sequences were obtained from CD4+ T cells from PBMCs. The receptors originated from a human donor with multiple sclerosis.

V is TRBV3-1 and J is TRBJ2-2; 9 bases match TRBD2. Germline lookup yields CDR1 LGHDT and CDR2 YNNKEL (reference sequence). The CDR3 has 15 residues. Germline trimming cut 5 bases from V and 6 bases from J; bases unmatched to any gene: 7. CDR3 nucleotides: TGTGCCAGCAGCAAATCCGGGACTAGCCCCGGGGAGCTGTTTTTT. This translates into CASSKSGTSPGELFF.

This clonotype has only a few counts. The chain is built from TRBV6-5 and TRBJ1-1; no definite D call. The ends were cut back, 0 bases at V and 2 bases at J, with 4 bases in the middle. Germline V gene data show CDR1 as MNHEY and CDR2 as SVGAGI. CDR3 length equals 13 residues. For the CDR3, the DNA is TGTGCCAGCAGTTACTCCCACAACACTGAAGCTTTCTTT. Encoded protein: CASSYSHNTEAFF.

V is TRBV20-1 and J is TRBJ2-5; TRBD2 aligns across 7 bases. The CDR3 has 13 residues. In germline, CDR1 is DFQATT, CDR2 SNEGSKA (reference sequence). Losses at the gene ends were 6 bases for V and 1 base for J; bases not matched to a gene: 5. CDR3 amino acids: CSANGRTQETQYF. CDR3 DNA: TGCAGTGCAAACGGGAGGACCCAAGAGACCCAGTACTTC.

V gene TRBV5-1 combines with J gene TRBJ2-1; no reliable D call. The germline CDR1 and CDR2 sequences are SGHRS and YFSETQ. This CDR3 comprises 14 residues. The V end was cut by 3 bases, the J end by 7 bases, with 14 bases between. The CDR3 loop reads CASSWGRAANEQFF. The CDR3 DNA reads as TGCGCCAGCAGCTGGGGTAGGGCGGCTAATGAGCAGTTCTTC.

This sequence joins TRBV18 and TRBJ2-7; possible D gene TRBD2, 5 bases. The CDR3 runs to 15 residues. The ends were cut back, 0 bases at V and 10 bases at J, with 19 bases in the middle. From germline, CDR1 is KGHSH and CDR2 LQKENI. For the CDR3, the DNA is TGTGCCAGCTCACCACCATCGGGGTCTTCGGTGGCACAGTACTTC. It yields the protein CASSPPSGSSVAQYF.

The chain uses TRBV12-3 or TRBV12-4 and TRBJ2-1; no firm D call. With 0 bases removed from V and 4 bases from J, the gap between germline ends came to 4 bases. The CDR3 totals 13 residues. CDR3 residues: CASSLAVYNEQFF. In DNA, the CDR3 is TGTGCCAGCAGTTTAGCAGTTTACAATGAGCAGTTCTTC.

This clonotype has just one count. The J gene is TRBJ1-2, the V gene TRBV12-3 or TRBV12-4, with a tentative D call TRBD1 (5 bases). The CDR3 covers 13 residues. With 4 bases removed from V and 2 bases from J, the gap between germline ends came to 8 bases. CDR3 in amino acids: CASSYAGNYGYTF. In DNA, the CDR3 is TGTGCCAGCAGTTACGCAGGGAACTATGGCTACACCTTC.

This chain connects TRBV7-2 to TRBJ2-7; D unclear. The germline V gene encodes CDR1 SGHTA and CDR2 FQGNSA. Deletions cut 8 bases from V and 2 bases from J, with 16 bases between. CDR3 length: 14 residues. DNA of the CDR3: TGTGCCAGCGGCTACGACCCTGGACCCTACGAGCAGTACTTC. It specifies CASGYDPGPYEQYF. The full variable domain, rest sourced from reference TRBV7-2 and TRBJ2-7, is GAGVSQSPSNKVTEKGKDVELRCDPISGHTALYWYRQSLGQGLEFLIYFQGNSAPDKSGLPSDRFSAERTGGSVSTLTIQRTQQEDSAVYLCASGYDPGPYEQYFGPGTRLTVT.

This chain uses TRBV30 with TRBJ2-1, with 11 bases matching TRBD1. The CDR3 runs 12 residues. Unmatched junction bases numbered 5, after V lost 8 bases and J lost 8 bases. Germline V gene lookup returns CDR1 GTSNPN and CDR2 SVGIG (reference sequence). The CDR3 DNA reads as TGTGCCGGTGGACAGGGGGCGTATGAGCAGTTCTTC. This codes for CAGGQGAYEQFF.

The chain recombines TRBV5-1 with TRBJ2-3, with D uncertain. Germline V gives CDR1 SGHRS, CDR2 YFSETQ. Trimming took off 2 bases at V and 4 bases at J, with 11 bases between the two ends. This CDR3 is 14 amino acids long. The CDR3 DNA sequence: TGCGCCAGCAGCTTTCTCACTGGATCAGATACGCAGTATTTT. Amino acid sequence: CASSFLTGSDTQYF.

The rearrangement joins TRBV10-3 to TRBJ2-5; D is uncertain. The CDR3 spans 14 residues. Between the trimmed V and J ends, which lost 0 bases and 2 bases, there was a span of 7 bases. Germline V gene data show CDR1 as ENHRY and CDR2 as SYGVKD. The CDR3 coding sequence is TGTGCCATCAGTGAGTCAGAAGTACAAGAGACCCAGTACTTC. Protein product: CAISESEVQETQYF.

This CDR3 is CASSKGLATDTQYF. In DNA form, the CDR3 reads TGTGCCAGCAGCAAAGGACTAGCCACAGATACGCAGTATTTT. The chain employs TRBV9 and TRBJ2-3, with TRBD2 matching 8 bases. The CDR3 has 14 amino acids. Losses at the gene ends were 4 bases for V and 2 bases for J; bases not matched to a gene: 3. Germline V gene data show CDR1 as SGDLS and CDR2 as YYNGEE.

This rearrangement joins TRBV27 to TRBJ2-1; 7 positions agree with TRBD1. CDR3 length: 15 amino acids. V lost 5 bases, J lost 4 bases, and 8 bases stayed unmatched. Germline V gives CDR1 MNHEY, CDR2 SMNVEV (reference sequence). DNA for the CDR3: TGTGCCAGCAGTCTGGAAGGGGGCGGGTACAATGAGCAGTTCTTC. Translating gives CASSLEGGGYNEQFF.

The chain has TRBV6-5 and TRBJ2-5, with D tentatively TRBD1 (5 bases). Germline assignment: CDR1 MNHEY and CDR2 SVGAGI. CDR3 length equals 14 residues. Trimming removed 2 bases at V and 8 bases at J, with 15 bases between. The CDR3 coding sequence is TGTGCCAGCAGTTACGCTACAGGAGTATCAACCCAGTACTTC. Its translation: CASSYATGVSTQYF.

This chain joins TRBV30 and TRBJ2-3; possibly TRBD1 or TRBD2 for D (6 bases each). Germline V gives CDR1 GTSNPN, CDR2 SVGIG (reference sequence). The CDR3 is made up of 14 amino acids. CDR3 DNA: TGTGCTTTGGAGGGGTGGACAGATGGGGGTACGCAGTATTTT. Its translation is CALEGWTDGGTQYF.

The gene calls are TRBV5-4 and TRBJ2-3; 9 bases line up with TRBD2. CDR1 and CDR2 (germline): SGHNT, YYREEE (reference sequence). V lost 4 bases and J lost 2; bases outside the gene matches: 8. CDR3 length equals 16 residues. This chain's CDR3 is CASSAGLASATDTQYF. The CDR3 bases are TGTGCCAGCAGCGCCGGACTAGCGAGCGCCACAGATACGCAGTATTTT.

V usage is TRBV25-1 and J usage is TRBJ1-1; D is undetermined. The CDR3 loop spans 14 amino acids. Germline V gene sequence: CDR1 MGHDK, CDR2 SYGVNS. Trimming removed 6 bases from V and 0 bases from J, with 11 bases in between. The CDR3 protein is CASRHRGLNTEAFF. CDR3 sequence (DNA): TGTGCCAGCAGACACAGAGGTTTGAACACTGAAGCTTTCTTT.

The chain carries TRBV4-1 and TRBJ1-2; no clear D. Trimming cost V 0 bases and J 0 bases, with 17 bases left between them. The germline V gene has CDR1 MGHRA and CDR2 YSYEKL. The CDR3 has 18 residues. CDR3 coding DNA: TGCGCCAGCAGCCAAGAGCCCAAGACCTCGGGAGCTAACTATGGCTACACCTTC. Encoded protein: CASSQEPKTSGANYGYTF.

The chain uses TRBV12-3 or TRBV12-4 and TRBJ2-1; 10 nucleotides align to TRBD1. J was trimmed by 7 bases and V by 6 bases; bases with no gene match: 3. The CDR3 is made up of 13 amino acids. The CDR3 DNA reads TGTGCCAGCAGGCTGGGACAGGGGAATGAGCAGTTCTTC. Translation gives CASRLGQGNEQFF.

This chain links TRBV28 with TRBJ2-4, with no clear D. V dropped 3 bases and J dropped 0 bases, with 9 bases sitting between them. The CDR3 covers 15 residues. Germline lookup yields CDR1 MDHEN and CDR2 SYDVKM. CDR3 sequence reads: CASSLTSGAKNIQYF. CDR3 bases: TGTGCCAGCAGTTTGACCAGTGGAGCCAAAAACATTCAGTACTTC.

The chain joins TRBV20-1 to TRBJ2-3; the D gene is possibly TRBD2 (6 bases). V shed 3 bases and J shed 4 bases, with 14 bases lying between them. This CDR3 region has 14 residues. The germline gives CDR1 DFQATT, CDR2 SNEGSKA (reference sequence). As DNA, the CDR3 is TGCAGTGCTAGCGTCGGCTGGGAGGCAGATACGCAGTATTTT. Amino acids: CSASVGWEADTQYF.

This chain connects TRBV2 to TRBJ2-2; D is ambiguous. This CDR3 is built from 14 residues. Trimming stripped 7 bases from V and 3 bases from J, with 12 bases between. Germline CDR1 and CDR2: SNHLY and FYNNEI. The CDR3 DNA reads TGTGCCAGCAACGAAATGGGATACACCGGGGAGCTGTTTTTT. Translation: CASNEMGYTGELFF.

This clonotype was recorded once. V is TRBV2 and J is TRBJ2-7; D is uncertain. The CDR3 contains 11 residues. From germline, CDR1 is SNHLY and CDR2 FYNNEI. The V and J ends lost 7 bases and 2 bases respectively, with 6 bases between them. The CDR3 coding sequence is TGTGCCAGCAAGTTCACCTACGAGCAGTACTTC. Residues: CASKFTYEQYF. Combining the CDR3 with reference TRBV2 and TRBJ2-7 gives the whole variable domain EPEVTQTPSHQVTQMGQEVILRCVPISNHLYFYWYRQILGQKVEFLVSFYNNEISEKSEIFDDQFSVERPDGSNFTLKIRSTKLEDSAMYFCASKFTYEQYFGPGTRLTVT.

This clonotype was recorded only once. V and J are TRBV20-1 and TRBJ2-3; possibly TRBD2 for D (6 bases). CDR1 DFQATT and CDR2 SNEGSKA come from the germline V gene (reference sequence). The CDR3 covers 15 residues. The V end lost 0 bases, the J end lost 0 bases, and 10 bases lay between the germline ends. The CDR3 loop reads CSARDWGESTDTQYF. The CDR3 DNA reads TGCAGTGCTAGAGATTGGGGGGAAAGCACAGATACGCAGTATTTT.

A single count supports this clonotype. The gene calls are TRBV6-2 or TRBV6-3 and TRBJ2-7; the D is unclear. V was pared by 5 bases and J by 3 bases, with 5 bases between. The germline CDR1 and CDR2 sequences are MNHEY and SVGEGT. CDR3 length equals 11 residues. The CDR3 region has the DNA TGTGCCAGCAGTAAAATCTACGAGCAGTACTTC. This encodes CASSKIYEQYF.

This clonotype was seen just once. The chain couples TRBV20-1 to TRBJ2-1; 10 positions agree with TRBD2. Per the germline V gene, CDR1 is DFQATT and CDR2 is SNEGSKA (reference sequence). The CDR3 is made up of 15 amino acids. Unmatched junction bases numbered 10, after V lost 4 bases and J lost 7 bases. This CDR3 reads CSATTSGNGVNEQFF. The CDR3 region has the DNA TGCAGTGCTACAACTAGCGGGAATGGGGTAAATGAGCAGTTCTTC.

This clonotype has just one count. CDR3 region: CAWSVLGGVWTGELFF. The CDR3 region has the DNA TGTGCCTGGAGTGTACTCGGGGGAGTATGGACCGGGGAGCTGTTTTTT. The chain combines TRBV30 with TRBJ2-2; D is possibly TRBD2 (6 bases). In germline, CDR1 is GTSNPN, CDR2 SVGIG (reference sequence). The length of the CDR3 is 16 residues. With 0 bases removed from V and 5 bases from J, the gap between germline ends came to 16 bases.

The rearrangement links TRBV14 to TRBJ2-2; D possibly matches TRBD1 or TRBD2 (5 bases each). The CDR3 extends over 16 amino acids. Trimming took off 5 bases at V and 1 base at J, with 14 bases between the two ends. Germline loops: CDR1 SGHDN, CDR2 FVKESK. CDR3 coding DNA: TGTGCCAGCAGCTCACGCGAGGGGTGGAACACCGGGGAGCTGTTTTTT. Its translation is CASSSREGWNTGELFF. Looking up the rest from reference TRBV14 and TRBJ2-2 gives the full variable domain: EAGVTQFPSHSVIEKGQTVTLRCDPISGHDNLYWYRRVMGKEIKFLLHFVKESKQDESGMPNNRFLAERTGGTYSTLKVQPAELEDSGVYFCASSSREGWNTGELFFGEGSRLTVL.

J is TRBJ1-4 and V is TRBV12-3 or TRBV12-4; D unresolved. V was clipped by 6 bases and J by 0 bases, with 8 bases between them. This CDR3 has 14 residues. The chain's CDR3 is CASRNTATNEKLFF. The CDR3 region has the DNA TGTGCCAGCAGAAACACCGCAACTAATGAAAAACTGTTTTTT.

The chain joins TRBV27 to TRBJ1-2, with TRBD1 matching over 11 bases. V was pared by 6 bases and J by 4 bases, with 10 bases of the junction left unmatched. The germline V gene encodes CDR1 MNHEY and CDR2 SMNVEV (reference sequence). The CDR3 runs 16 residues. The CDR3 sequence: CASSDNPGTGGYGYTF. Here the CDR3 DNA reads TGTGCCAGCAGCGACAACCCCGGGACAGGGGGCTATGGCTACACCTTC.